This T cell receptor (beta chain) was profiled in a study of vaccination and CD4 T cells after COVID-19. Turning to the study itself: Cellular stimulation was performed using overlapping spike peptides derived from SARS-CoV-2, HCoV-NL63, HCoV-OC43 and HCoV-229E. The authors gave control cultures a CEFX pool, an HIV-1 Nef pool, or no peptide.

Treatment specified: approximately 9-day PBMC culture with coronavirus spike peptide pools or control peptides (ViraFEST assay). ViraFEST used peptide pools to expand antigen-specific T cells and subsequently sequenced their TCRs. As concerns this clonotype: Its specificity is unknown.

The Oncomine TCR Beta short-read assay was applied to DNA of cultured CD4+ T cells. The template was genomic DNA from cultured CD4+ T cells. TCRdb reprocessed the PCR reads with MiXCR, giving one entry per CDR3 protein. This sample yields roughly 16,000 distinct CDR3 sequences, of which about 40% are seen a single time; about 3.7% belongs to the top ten. The germline V gene has CDR1 DFQATT and CDR2 SNEGSKA (reference sequence). Trimming took 3 bases from V and 0 from J, leaving 11 bases between them. The CDR3 consists of 14 residues. This rearrangement joins TRBV20-1 to TRBJ2-5; TRBD1 or TRBD2 may be the D gene (6 bases each). The sample taken for sequencing was CD4+ T cells from blood, cultured in vitro. This receptor was identified in a human donor who had recovered from COVID-19. The CDR3 nucleotides read TGCAGTGCTAGGCGGGACACATACCAAGAGACCCAGTACTTC. Amino acids: CSARRDTYQETQYF.